Each of the 8 T cell receptor beta chains below was sequenced from the same sample in a study of beta chain features in type 1 diabetes. Isolated RNA was reverse transcribed in full, so expressed TCRB transcripts were sequenced. Clones were read by immunoSEQ multiplex PCR, and TCRdb kept only the in-frame ones, dropping some. The sample carries 330,000 or so clones, approximately 14% recorded once. Source material: central memory CD4+ T cells from blood. Receptors originate from a man aged 30 to 45 in good health.

The chain links TRBV15 to TRBJ2-3; D not certain. This CDR3 is 14 amino acids long. Trimming pared 0 bases from V and 4 bases from J, leaving 8 bases between. Germline V gives CDR1 LNHNV, CDR2 YYDKDF (reference sequence). The CDR3 spells CATSREGRADTQYF. The CDR3 DNA sequence: TGTGCCACCAGCAGAGAAGGTCGCGCAGATACGCAGTATTTT. The entire variable domain, with the rest obtained from reference TRBV15 and TRBJ2-3, is as follows: DAMVIQNPRYQVTQFGKPVTLSCSQTLNHNVMYWYQQKSSQAPKLLFHYYDKDFNNEADTPDNFQSRRPNTSFCFLDIRSPGLGDTAMYLCATSREGRADTQYFGPGTRLTVL.

This chain links TRBV18 with TRBJ2-4, with 8 nucleotides matching TRBD1. Unmatched junction bases numbered 7, after V lost 6 bases and J lost 0 bases. Germline V gene lookup returns CDR1 KGHSH and CDR2 LQKENI. The CDR3 has 16 residues. CDR3 sequence (DNA): TGTGCCAGCTCCCCGGACAGGGAACTAGCCAAAAACATTCAGTACTTC. Encoded protein: CASSPDRELAKNIQYF.

This clone occurred a few times. This chain uses TRBV19 with TRBJ2-1; 10 positions agree with TRBD2. V gave up 9 bases and J gave up 2 bases; unmatched junction bases: 4. Per the germline V gene, CDR1 is LNHDA and CDR2 is SQIVND (reference sequence). The CDR3 has 14 amino acids. The CDR3 DNA reads as TGTGCCAGCCGAAGCGGGAGGGCCTACAATGAGCAGTTCTTC. It translates to CASRSGRAYNEQFF.

This clone was found many times. This chain connects TRBV2 to TRBJ1-6, with a tentative D call TRBD1 (5 bases). Trimming took off 6 bases at V and 11 bases at J, with 8 bases between the two ends. CDR3 length: 11 residues. Per germline, CDR1 SNHLY and CDR2 FYNNEI. CDR3 in amino acids: CASSLGAPLHF. The CDR3 nucleotides are TGTGCCAGCAGCCTAGGGGCACCCCTCCACTTT.

This clone was observed a handful of times. The chain recombines TRBV5-1 with TRBJ2-5, with D hard to call. The CDR3 is 14 amino acids. V was cut by 3 bases and J by 2 bases, with 11 bases left in between. The germline V gene encodes CDR1 SGHRS and CDR2 YFSETQ. The CDR3 nucleotides are TGCGCCAGCAGCTCCGCTACCTTTCAAGAGACCCAGTACTTC. It translates to CASSSATFQETQYF.

The V gene is TRBV11-2, the J gene TRBJ2-3, with D perhaps assigned TRBD1 or TRBD2 (5 bases each). The germline V and J ends were trimmed by 6 bases and 0 bases, with 16 bases remaining between them. This CDR3 has 16 amino acids. CDR1 is SGHAT, CDR2 FQNNGV, per germline. CDR3 bases: TGTGCCAGCAGTCGAGGGGCTAGCCGAAGCACAGATACGCAGTATTTT. Translating gives CASSRGASRSTDTQYF.

This chain uses TRBV29-1 with TRBJ2-1; TRBD1 is a possible D gene (6 bases). The length of the CDR3 is 16 residues. Trimming removed 4 bases from V and 0 bases from J, with 16 bases in between. Germline V CDR1 and CDR2: SQVTM, ANQGSEA. Here the CDR3 reads CSVGLTTGSSYNEQFF. DNA of the CDR3: TGCAGCGTTGGCCTTACGACAGGTAGCTCCTACAATGAGCAGTTCTTC.

At least ten counts were recorded for this clone. The genes are TRBV11-2 and TRBJ2-3, with D perhaps being TRBD1 or TRBD2 (5 bases each). Germline V gives CDR1 SGHAT, CDR2 FQNNGV. This CDR3 is 13 amino acids long. Trimming cost V 5 bases and J 3 bases, with 9 bases left between them. This CDR3 is CASSQWGTDTQYF. Written as DNA, the CDR3 is TGTGCCAGCAGCCAGTGGGGGACAGATACGCAGTATTTT.